Presented here are 25 T cell receptor beta chains from one specimen sequenced in a study of T cells in Graves' hyperthyroidism and ophthalmopathy. TCR beta CDR3 region amplification was performed from RNA transcripts. With the HTBI primer set, the TCR CDR3 went through a first round of RT-PCR. TCRdb processed the multiplex PCR reads anew with MiXCR; each CDR3 protein has one entry. This table has hundreds of thousands of distinct CDR3 sequences, roughly 14% appearing once. What was sequenced was blood. Receptors were obtained from a woman in her 50s with Graves' ophthalmopathy.

This chain uses TRBV25-1 with TRBJ1-6; no firm D call. V lost 10 bases to trimming and J lost 5 bases, with 3 bases between them. Germline V gene lookup returns CDR1 MGHDK and CDR2 SYGVNS. This CDR3 has 10 amino acids. For the CDR3, the DNA is TGTGCCACCAATAATTCACCCCTCCACTTT. Its protein product is CATNNSPLHF. The full variable domain, rest sourced from reference TRBV25-1 and TRBJ1-6, is EADIYQTPRYLVIGTGKKITLECSQTMGHDKMYWYQQDPGMELHLIHYSYGVNSTEKGDLSSESTVSRIRTEHFPLTLESARPSHTSQYLCATNNSPLHFGNGTRLTVT.

This clonotype came up a few times. The V call is TRBV7-8, the J call TRBJ1-2; 12 positions match TRBD1. The CDR3 runs to 17 residues. V dropped 5 bases and J dropped 4; count of bases not matched to a gene: 11. CDR1 and CDR2 from the germline V gene are SGHVS and FQNEAQ. The CDR3 spells CASSPPLGTGGVYGYTF. CDR3 nucleotides: TGTGCCAGCAGCCCCCCCCTAGGGACAGGGGGCGTCTATGGCTACACCTTC.

This clonotype was observed at least ten times. The chain employs TRBV11-2 and TRBJ1-1, with 7 bases fitting TRBD1. CDR1 is SGHAT and CDR2 is FQNNGV in the germline V gene. The V segment lost 5 bases and the J segment 0 bases; nucleotides outside the gene matches: 6. The CDR3 runs 15 residues. CDR3 region: CASSPGGQLNTEAFF. DNA of the CDR3: TGTGCCAGCAGCCCGGGGGGACAGTTGAACACTGAAGCTTTCTTT.

At least ten counts were recorded for this clonotype. The V and J genes are TRBV28 and TRBJ1-5; D gene ambiguous. The V end lost 4 bases, the J end lost 0 bases, and 13 bases lay between the germline ends. There are 16 residues in the CDR3. In germline, CDR1 is MDHEN, CDR2 SYDVKM. The CDR3: CASSSGRTISNQPQHF. The CDR3 DNA reads TGTGCCAGCAGTTCAGGACGGACGATTAGCAATCAGCCCCAGCATTTT.

V usage is TRBV6-2 or TRBV6-3 and J usage is TRBJ2-3; D unresolved. Per the germline V gene, CDR1 is MNHEY and CDR2 is SVGEGT. The CDR3 is 12 amino acids. The ends were cut back, 6 bases at V and 6 bases at J, with 10 bases in the middle. The CDR3 sequence: CASSPDFDTQYF. The CDR3 nucleotides read TGTGCCAGCAGCCCTGACTTCGATACGCAGTATTTT.

This clonotype was seen ten or more times. V gene TRBV7-8 combines with J gene TRBJ1-1, with unresolved D. CDR3 length: 17 residues. V lost 4 bases and J lost 0, with 18 bases in between. Germline CDR1 reads SGHVS; CDR2 reads FQNEAQ. The CDR3: CASSSPSGRGVNTEAFF. The CDR3 DNA is TGTGCCAGCAGCTCCCCATCCGGGCGCGGGGTGAACACTGAAGCTTTCTTT.

This clonotype was recorded at least ten times. The genes are TRBV6-2 or TRBV6-3 and TRBJ1-1; D is uncertain. From germline, CDR1 is MNHEY and CDR2 SVGEGT. CDR3 length: 12 amino acids. V lost 3 bases to trimming and J lost 5 bases, with 7 bases between them. CDR3: CASSYEVTEAFF. The CDR3 region has the DNA TGTGCCAGCAGTTATGAGGTAACTGAAGCTTTCTTT.

This clonotype was seen repeatedly, ten times or more. The chain uses TRBV7-3 and TRBJ2-3; possibly TRBD2 for D (6 bases). This CDR3 is 14 amino acids long. Germline V gene data show CDR1 as SGHTA and CDR2 as FQGTGA. V was shortened by 5 bases and J by 3 bases, with 12 bases between the two germline ends. CDR3 nucleotides: TGTGCCAGCAGCCCCTCGGCGGGGACAGATACGCAGTATTTT. Translated: CASSPSAGTDTQYF.

This clonotype was picked up a small number of times. This sequence joins TRBV6-2 or TRBV6-3 and TRBJ2-5; 7 bases are shared with TRBD1. The V gene end was trimmed by 2 bases and the J gene end by 5 bases; junction bases not matched to a gene: 5. The CDR3 is made up of 14 amino acids. The germline CDR1 and CDR2 sequences are MNHEY and SVGEGT. CDR3 in amino acids: CASSYTQGVETQYF. The CDR3 coding sequence is TGTGCCAGCAGTTACACCCAGGGGGTGGAGACCCAGTACTTC.

The V and J genes are TRBV11-2 and TRBJ2-3, with 9 positions matching TRBD2. The CDR3 is 15 amino acids. Germline V gene sequence: CDR1 SGHAT, CDR2 FQNNGV. The V segment lost 4 bases and the J segment 4 bases; nucleotides outside the gene matches: 6. The DNA of the CDR3 is TGTGCCAGCAGCTATAGCGGGAGTGGGTCAGATACGCAGTATTTT. It is translated as CASSYSGSGSDTQYF.

This clonotype occurred many times. This chain links TRBV28 with TRBJ2-1, with D possibly matching TRBD1 (6 bases). There are 16 residues in the CDR3. The V end lost 3 bases, the J end lost 5 bases, and 17 bases lay between the germline ends. Germline CDR1 is MDHEN and CDR2 is SYDVKM. The DNA for the CDR3 is TGTGCCAGCAGTTTTACGGGCAGGGGTGCCGACAATGAGCAGTTCTTC. It specifies CASSFTGRGADNEQFF.

In this sample, this clonotype turned up a few times. This sequence joins TRBV7-9 and TRBJ2-7; 10 bases align to TRBD1. V trimming: 1 base; J trimming: 3 bases; junction bases outside the gene matches: 3. Germline V gene sequence: CDR1 SEHNR, CDR2 FQNEAQ (reference sequence). The CDR3 totals 15 residues. The chain's CDR3 is CASSLVGQGLYEQYF. The CDR3 nucleotides read TGTGCCAGCAGCTTAGTGGGACAGGGGCTCTACGAGCAGTACTTC.

V gene TRBV5-1 combines with J gene TRBJ2-2; weak D call: TRBD1 (5 bases). Looked up from germline, CDR1 is SGHRS and CDR2 is YFSETQ. This CDR3 has 13 residues. Trimming removed 7 bases at V and 4 bases at J, with 11 bases between. CDR3 DNA: TGCGCCAGCGAAAAGGGGTTCACCGGGGAGCTGTTTTTT. Translating it yields CASEKGFTGELFF.

This clonotype appeared many times. This chain links TRBV2 with TRBJ2-3; D is unresolved. Germline V gives CDR1 SNHLY, CDR2 FYNNEI. V was pared by 6 bases and J by 1 base, with 11 bases between. This CDR3 is built from 14 residues. Here the CDR3 DNA reads TGTGCCAGCAGCGGGTCTTTTGGCACAGATACGCAGTATTTT. This sequence encodes CASSGSFGTDTQYF.

This clonotype has a handful of counts. This rearrangement joins TRBV3-1 to TRBJ2-2; 9 nucleotides match TRBD2. CDR1 and CDR2 from the germline V gene are LGHDT and YNNKEL (reference sequence). The CDR3 consists of 20 residues. The ends lost 0 bases at V and 5 bases at J; junction bases unmatched: 16. The CDR3 sequence: CASSQDTPGLAIGRTGELFF. The CDR3, as DNA: TGTGCCAGCAGCCAAGACACCCCGGGACTAGCTATAGGCCGTACCGGGGAGCTGTTTTTT.

This clonotype was detected ten times or more. This rearrangement joins TRBV2 to TRBJ1-2; 7 bases fit TRBD1. There are 14 residues in the CDR3. The germline gives CDR1 SNHLY, CDR2 FYNNEI. J was trimmed by 4 bases and V by 3 bases; bases with no gene match: 5. The DNA of the CDR3 is TGTGCCAGCAGTGAGAGGGGGCTTGGCTATGGCTACACCTTC. This codes for CASSERGLGYGYTF.

This clonotype has only a few counts. V is TRBV12-5 and J is TRBJ2-3, with D perhaps matching TRBD2 (6 bases). With 4 bases removed from V and 1 base from J, the gap between germline ends came to 18 bases. The CDR3 contains 17 residues. CDR1 is LGHNT and CDR2 is FRNRAP in the germline V gene. The CDR3 nucleotides are TGTGCTAGTGGTTCCGACGAGAGGCCTAGCGGCACAGATACGCAGTATTTT. This sequence encodes CASGSDERPSGTDTQYF.

This clonotype was observed a few times. A much larger clone sits a single nucleotide away, making a read error possible. This chain joins TRBV27 and TRBJ1-1; D may be TRBD1 (5 bases). V dropped 8 bases and J dropped 1 base, with 8 bases sitting between them. Germline CDR1 is MNHEY and CDR2 is SMNVEV (reference sequence). This CDR3 has 12 amino acids. CDR3 nucleotides: TGTGCCAGCGGCAGGGAGAACACTGAAGCTTTCTTT. Protein sequence: CASGRENTEAFF.

This clonotype was seen repeatedly, ten times or more. V usage is TRBV28 and J usage is TRBJ2-5; weak D call: TRBD1 (5 bases). Germline V gene data show CDR1 as MDHEN and CDR2 as SYDVKM. The CDR3 runs 15 residues. Trimming took off 3 bases at V and 1 base at J, with 12 bases between the two ends. The CDR3, as DNA: TGTGCCAGCAGTTTCTCCTGGGGCAGCCAAGAGACCCAGTACTTC. This translates into CASSFSWGSQETQYF.

This clonotype was detected only a few times. The chain combines TRBV5-5 with TRBJ1-2; no clear D. V lost 2 bases and J 4 bases, leaving 9 bases between the germline ends. The CDR3 sequence is 13 residues long. CDR1 and CDR2 from the germline V gene are SGHKS and YYEKEE (reference sequence). The CDR3 sequence: CASSLSLVYGYTF. The CDR3 bases are TGTGCCAGCAGCTTATCCCTGGTCTATGGCTACACCTTC.

This clonotype was detected many times. The chain uses TRBV5-1 and TRBJ2-3; the match to TRBD2 covers 10 bases. Germline loops: CDR1 SGHRS, CDR2 YFSETQ. This CDR3 contains 16 residues. The V and J ends lost 3 bases and 3 bases, in that order; junction bases with no gene match: 7. For the CDR3, the DNA is TGCGCCAGCAGCTATGGGACTAGCGACATGACAGATACGCAGTATTTT. It codes for CASSYGTSDMTDTQYF.

This clonotype was recorded only once. A single base separates this from a much larger clone, so it may be a read error. This CDR3 is missing its conserved last phenylalanine or tryptophan, likely due to a read error. V and J are TRBV4-3 and TRBJ1-1, with D hard to call. With 0 bases removed from V and 1 base from J, the gap between germline ends came to 6 bases. Germline CDR1 and CDR2: LGHNA and YSLEER. There are 14 residues in the CDR3. The CDR3 loop reads CASSQDPRNTEAFS. CDR3 coding DNA: TGCGCCAGCAGCCAAGATCCGCGGAACACTGAAGCTTTCTCT.

This clonotype occurred a few times. This chain links TRBV7-2 with TRBJ1-4; D is unresolved. Per germline, CDR1 SGHTA and CDR2 FQGNSA. CDR3 length equals 14 residues. Trimming stripped 1 base from V and 4 bases from J, with 7 bases between. CDR3 sequence reads: CASSLDRINEKLFF. DNA of the CDR3: TGTGCCAGCAGCTTAGACCGAATTAATGAAAAACTGTTTTTT.

This clonotype has at least ten counts. The gene calls are TRBV2 and TRBJ2-2; 7 positions match TRBD1. From germline, CDR1 is SNHLY and CDR2 FYNNEI. V shed 2 bases and J 4 bases; nucleotides not matched to a gene: 4. The length of the CDR3 is 15 residues. This chain's CDR3 is CASSELGGATGELFF. CDR3 sequence (DNA): TGTGCCAGCAGTGAATTAGGGGGCGCCACCGGGGAGCTGTTTTTT.

The chain joins TRBV6-2 or TRBV6-3 to TRBJ2-1; 8 bases are a match to TRBD2. V trimming: 6 bases; J trimming: 9 bases; junction bases outside the gene matches: 4. Germline V lookup: CDR1 MNHEY, CDR2 SVGEGT. The CDR3 sequence is 12 residues long. DNA for the CDR3: TGTGCCAGCAGCCGGACTAGCCTTGAGCAGTTCTTC. This translates into CASSRTSLEQFF.